These 5 T cell receptor beta chains were sequenced from one sample in a study of blood T cell repertoires in COVID-19. Repertoires were generated with immunoSEQ multiplex PCR, while TCRdb's copy carries only in-frame clones and drops some. The data show fewer than 350,000 clones, over 75% seen once. The sequenced sample was peripheral blood. Receptors were obtained from a man aged 18 to 30 with active or convalescent COVID-19.

The chain uses TRBV6-4 and TRBJ2-3, with 9 bases identical to TRBD2. Germline V gives CDR1 MRHNA, CDR2 SNTAGT. The CDR3 is 17 residues long. With V trimmed by 0 bases and J by 6 bases, 10 bases remained unmatched. Written as DNA, the CDR3 is TGTGCCAGCAGTGACTCGAGTAGCGCGGGGGGGCCTGATACGCAGTATTTT. Protein product: CASSDSSSAGGPDTQYF.

J is TRBJ2-7 and V is TRBV7-2; 8 nucleotides match TRBD1. The germline gives CDR1 SGHTA, CDR2 FQGNSA. The length of the CDR3 is 14 residues. V shed 5 bases and J 7 bases; nucleotides not matched to a gene: 10. DNA of the CDR3: TGTGCCAGCAGCCCTCAGGGGGCTGGGAGGGAGCAGTACTTC. Protein sequence: CASSPQGAGREQYF.

V gene TRBV6-5 combines with J gene TRBJ1-5; tentatively, D is TRBD1 (5 bases). This CDR3 is built from 14 residues. CDR1 and CDR2 (germline): MNHEY, SVGAGI. The V end lost 6 bases, the J end lost 10 bases, and 19 bases lay between the germline ends. In DNA, the CDR3 is TGTGCCAGCAGGCCCGGGGGGGGTTTGAAACCCCAGCATTTT. This codes for CASRPGGGLKPQHF.

The V call is TRBV3-1 (or the pseudogene TRBV3-2), the J call TRBJ2-7; TRBD1 is a possible D gene (5 bases). The germline gives CDR1 LGHDT, CDR2 YNNKEL (reference sequence). Between the trimmed V and J ends, which lost 1 base and 4 bases, there was a span of 11 bases. This CDR3 is 14 amino acids long. CDR3 sequence: CASSQAGQGYEQYF. The CDR3 coding sequence is TGTGCCAGCAGCCAAGCAGGCCAGGGATACGAGCAGTACTTC.

In its sample, this clone was seen once. V gene TRBV12-5 combines with J gene TRBJ1-2; TRBD1 might be the D (6 bases). Trimming shortened V by 3 bases and J by 4 bases, and 12 bases separated the two germline ends. Germline V gene data show CDR1 as LGHNT and CDR2 as FRNRAP. The CDR3 sequence is 14 residues long. The CDR3 spells CASGLNRALYGYTF. For the CDR3, the DNA is TGTGCTAGTGGTTTAAACAGGGCCCTCTATGGCTACACCTTC.